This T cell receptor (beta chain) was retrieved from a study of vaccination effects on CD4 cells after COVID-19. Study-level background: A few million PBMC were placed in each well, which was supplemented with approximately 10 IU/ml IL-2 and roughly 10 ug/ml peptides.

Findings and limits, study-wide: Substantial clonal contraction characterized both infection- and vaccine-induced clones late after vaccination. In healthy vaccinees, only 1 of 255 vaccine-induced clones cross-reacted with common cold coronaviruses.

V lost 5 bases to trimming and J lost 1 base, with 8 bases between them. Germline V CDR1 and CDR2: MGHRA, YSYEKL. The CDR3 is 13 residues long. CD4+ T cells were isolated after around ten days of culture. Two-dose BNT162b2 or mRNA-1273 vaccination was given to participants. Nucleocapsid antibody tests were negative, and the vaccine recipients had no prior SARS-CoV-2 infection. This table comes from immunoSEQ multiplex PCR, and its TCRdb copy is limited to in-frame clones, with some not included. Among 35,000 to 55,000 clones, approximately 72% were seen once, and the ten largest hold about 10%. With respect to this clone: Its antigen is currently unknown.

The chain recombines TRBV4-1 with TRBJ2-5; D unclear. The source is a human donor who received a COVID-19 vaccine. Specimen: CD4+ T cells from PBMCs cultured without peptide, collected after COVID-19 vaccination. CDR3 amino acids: CASSIDSQETQYF. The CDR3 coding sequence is TGCGCCAGCAGCATCGATTCCCAAGAGACCCAGTACTTC.